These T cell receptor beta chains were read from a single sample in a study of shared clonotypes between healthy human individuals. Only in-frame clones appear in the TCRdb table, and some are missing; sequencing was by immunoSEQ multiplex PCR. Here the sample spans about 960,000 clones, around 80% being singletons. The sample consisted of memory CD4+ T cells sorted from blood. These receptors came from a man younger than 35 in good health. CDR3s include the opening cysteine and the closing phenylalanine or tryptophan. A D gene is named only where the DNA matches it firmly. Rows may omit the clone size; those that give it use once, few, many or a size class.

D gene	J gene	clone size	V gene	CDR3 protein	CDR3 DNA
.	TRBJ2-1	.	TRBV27	CASSLFPGHLYNEQFF	TGTGCCAGCAGTCTCTTTCCGGGACACCTCTACAATGAGCAGTTCTTC
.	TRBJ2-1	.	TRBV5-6	CASSLDLRGEQFF	TGTGCCAGCAGCTTGGACTTAAGAGGTGAGCAGTTCTTC
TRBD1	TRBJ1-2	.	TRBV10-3	CAIGDRGTEGYTF	TGTGCCATCGGGGACAGGGGAACGGAGGGCTACACCTTC
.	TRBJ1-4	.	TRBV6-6	CASSSGLANEKLFF	TGTGCCAGCAGTTCAGGGTTGGCTAATGAAAAACTGTTTTTT
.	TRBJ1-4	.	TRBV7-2	CASSFGTRNEKLFF	TGTGCCAGCAGCTTCGGGACGAGAAATGAAAAACTGTTTTTT
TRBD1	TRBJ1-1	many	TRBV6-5	CASSYAPDRGNTEAFF	TGTGCCAGCAGTTACGCCCCAGACAGGGGAAACACTGAAGCTTTCTTT
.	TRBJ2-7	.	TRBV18	CASSLRGGGQSSYEQYF	TGTGCCAGCTCACTAAGGGGTGGAGGACAAAGCTCCTACGAGCAGTACTTC
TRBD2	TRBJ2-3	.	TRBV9	CASSAVAGVSTDTQYF	TGTGCCAGCAGCGCCGTAGCGGGAGTTAGCACAGATACGCAGTATTTT
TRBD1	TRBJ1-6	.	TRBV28	CASHYMDRDSSPLHF	TGTGCCAGCCACTATATGGACAGGGATAGTTCACCCCTCCACTTT
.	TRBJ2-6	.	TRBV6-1	CASSEAGANVLTF	TGTGCCAGCAGTGAAGCCGGGGCCAACGTCCTGACTTTC
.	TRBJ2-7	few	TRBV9	CASSLNGDAYEQYF	TGTGCCAGCAGTCTGAATGGAGATGCCTACGAGCAGTACTTC
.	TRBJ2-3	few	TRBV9	CASDRISTDTQYF	TGTGCCAGCGACCGGATTAGCACAGATACGCAGTATTTT
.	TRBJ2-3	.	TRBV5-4	CASSFVGSSLSTDTQYF	TGTGCCAGCAGCTTTGTCGGGTCCTCCCTTAGCACAGATACGCAGTATTTT
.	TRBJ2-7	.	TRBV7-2	CASSSTQRHEQYF	TGTGCCAGCAGCTCAACTCAGCGCCACGAGCAGTACTTC
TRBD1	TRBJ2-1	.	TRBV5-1	CASSSRDRGYYNEQFF	TGCGCCAGCAGCTCCCGAGACAGGGGCTACTACAATGAGCAGTTCTTC
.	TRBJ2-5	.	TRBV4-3	CASSQGSGRANQETQYF	TGCGCCAGCAGCCAAGGTTCAGGCAGGGCGAACCAAGAGACCCAGTACTTC
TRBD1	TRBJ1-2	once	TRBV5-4	CASSREGQGAGGYTF	TGTGCCAGCAGCCGCGAGGGACAGGGGGCGGGTGGCTACACCTTC
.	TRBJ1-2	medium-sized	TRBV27	CASSLGGAHTGGYTF	TGTGCCAGCAGCCTCGGAGGCGCCCATACGGGGGGCTACACCTTC
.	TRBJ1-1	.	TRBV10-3	CAITKTSSGDTEAFF	TGTGCCATCACGAAGACTTCCTCGGGGGACACTGAAGCTTTCTTT
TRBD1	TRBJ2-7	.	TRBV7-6	CASSLTGDEQYF	TGTGCCAGCAGCTTGACAGGGGACGAGCAGTACTTC
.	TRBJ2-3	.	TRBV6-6	CASSYSSDTQYF	TGTGCCAGCAGTTACTCGTCGGATACGCAGTATTTT
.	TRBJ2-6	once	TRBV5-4	CASSFIDRSNAGANVLTF	TGTGCCAGCAGCTTCATTGACAGGTCTAATGCTGGGGCCAACGTCCTGACTTTC
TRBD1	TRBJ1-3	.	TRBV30	CACQRDRGENTIYF	TGTGCCTGCCAGAGGGACAGGGGGGAAAACACCATATATTTT
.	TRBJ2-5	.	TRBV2	CASSGGRGETQYF	TGTGCCAGCAGTGGAGGCAGGGGTGAGACCCAGTACTTC
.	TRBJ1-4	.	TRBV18	CASSPQGSNEKLFF	TGTGCCAGCTCACCACAGGGTTCTAATGAAAAACTGTTTTTT
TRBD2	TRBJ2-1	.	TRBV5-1	CASSYTSGSYNEQFF	TGCGCCAGCAGCTACACTAGCGGCAGCTACAATGAGCAGTTCTTC
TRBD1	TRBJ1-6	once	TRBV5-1	CASSPRDREADNSPLHF	TGCGCCAGCAGCCCCCGGGACAGGGAAGCGGATAATTCACCCCTCCACTTT
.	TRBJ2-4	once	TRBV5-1	CASSLGQNIQYF	TGCGCCAGCAGCTTAGGTCAAAACATTCAGTACTTC
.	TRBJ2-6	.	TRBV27	CASSKISGANVLTF	TGTGCCAGCAGCAAGATCTCTGGGGCCAACGTCCTGACTTTC
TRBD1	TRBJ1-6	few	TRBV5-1	CASSLTGAGNSPLHF	TGCGCCAGCAGCTTGACAGGGGCGGGTAATTCACCCCTCCACTTT
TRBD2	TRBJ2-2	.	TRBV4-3	CASSQGLAKNTGELFF	TGCGCCAGCAGCCAAGGACTAGCGAAGAACACCGGGGAGCTGTTTTTT
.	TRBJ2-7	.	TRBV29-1	CSVEDQAGYHEQYF	TGCAGCGTTGAAGATCAGGCAGGGTACCACGAGCAGTACTTC
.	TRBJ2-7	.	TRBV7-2	CASSDRYRYEQYF	TGTGCCAGCAGCGACAGATACCGCTACGAGCAGTACTTC
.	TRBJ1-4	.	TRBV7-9	CASSLGANNEKLFF	TGTGCCAGCAGCTTAGGAGCGAATAATGAAAAACTGTTTTTT
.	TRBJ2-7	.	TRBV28	CASSGVRGRAYEQYF	TGTGCCAGCAGTGGGGTACGGGGGAGAGCCTACGAGCAGTACTTC
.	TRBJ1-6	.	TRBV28	CASSTSLALHF	TGTGCCAGCAGCACCAGTTTGGCCCTCCACTTT
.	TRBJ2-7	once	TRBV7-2	CASSFGPVTYEQYF	TGTGCCAGCAGCTTCGGGCCCGTGACCTACGAGCAGTACTTC
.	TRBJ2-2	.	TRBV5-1	CASSATFNTLNTGELFF	TGCGCCAGCAGCGCAACGTTCAACACTTTGAACACCGGGGAGCTGTTTTTT
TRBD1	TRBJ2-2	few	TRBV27	CASSLQIRTGPGTGELFF	TGTGCCAGCAGTTTACAGATCAGGACAGGGCCCGGCACCGGGGAGCTGTTTTTT
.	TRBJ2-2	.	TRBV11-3	CASSPQRAGNTGELFF	TGTGCCAGCAGCCCCCAGCGGGCAGGGAACACCGGGGAGCTGTTTTTT
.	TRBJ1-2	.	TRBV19	CASTSEEPYGYTF	TGTGCCAGCACTAGTGAGGAGCCCTATGGCTACACCTTC
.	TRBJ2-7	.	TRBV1	CTSSHQLHLAGVFYEQYF	TGCACCAGCAGCCACCAACTTCACTTAGCGGGAGTGTTCTACGAGCAGTACTTC
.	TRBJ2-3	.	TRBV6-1	CASSPEPSTDTQYF	TGTGCCAGCAGTCCGGAGCCTAGCACAGATACGCAGTATTTT
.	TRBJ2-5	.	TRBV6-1	CASSGQRPGWETQYF	TGTGCCAGCAGTGGCCAGAGACCGGGTTGGGAGACCCAGTACTTC
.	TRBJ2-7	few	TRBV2	CASSWDPTYEQYF	TGTGCCAGCAGTTGGGACCCTACCTACGAGCAGTACTTC
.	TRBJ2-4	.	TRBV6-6	CASRSAGLAKNIQYF	TGTGCCAGCAGGAGCGCCGGGCTAGCCAAAAACATTCAGTACTTC
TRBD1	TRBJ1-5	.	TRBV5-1	CASSYTGDPPQHF	TGCGCCAGCAGTTATACAGGGGATCCGCCCCAGCATTTT
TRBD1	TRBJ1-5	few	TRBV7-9	CAGGTGEGNQPQHF	TGTGCCGGGGGTACAGGGGAGGGCAATCAGCCCCAGCATTTT
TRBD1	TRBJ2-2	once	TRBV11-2	CASSFGTGGTGELFF	TGTGCCAGCAGCTTCGGGACAGGAGGCACCGGGGAGCTGTTTTTT
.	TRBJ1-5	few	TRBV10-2	CASRSGLGNQPQHF	TGCGCCAGCAGGTCGGGCCTTGGTAATCAGCCCCAGCATTTT
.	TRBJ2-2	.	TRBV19	CASSIGGNSNTGELFF	TGTGCCAGTAGTATAGGGGGGAACTCTAACACCGGGGAGCTGTTTTTT
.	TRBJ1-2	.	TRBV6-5	CASSPLGGEYGYTF	TGTGCCAGCTCCCCCCTCGGAGGAGAGTATGGCTACACCTTC
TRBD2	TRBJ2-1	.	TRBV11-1	CASSQGLAATYNEQFF	TGTGCCAGCAGCCAGGGACTAGCGGCTACCTACAATGAGCAGTTCTTC
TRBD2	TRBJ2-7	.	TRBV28	CASSLSGGGYEQYF	TGTGCCAGCAGCCTTAGCGGGGGCGGGTACGAGCAGTACTTC
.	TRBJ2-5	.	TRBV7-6	CASSPSPGRQETQYF	TGTGCCAGCAGCCCCTCACCTGGCAGGCAAGAGACCCAGTACTTC
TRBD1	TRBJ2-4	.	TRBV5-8	CASSSLTGTGWTKNIQYF	TGTGCCAGCAGCTCTTTGACCGGGACAGGGTGGACCAAAAACATTCAGTACTTC
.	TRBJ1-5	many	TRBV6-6	CASSYGVSNQPQHF	TGTGCCAGCAGTTATGGAGTTAGCAATCAGCCCCAGCATTTT
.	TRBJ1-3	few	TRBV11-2	CASSLGGSTPGNTIYF	TGTGCCAGCAGCTTGGGCGGTAGTACCCCTGGAAACACCATATATTTT
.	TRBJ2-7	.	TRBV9	CASSADTSYEQYF	TGTGCCAGCAGCGCGGACACCTCCTACGAGCAGTACTTC